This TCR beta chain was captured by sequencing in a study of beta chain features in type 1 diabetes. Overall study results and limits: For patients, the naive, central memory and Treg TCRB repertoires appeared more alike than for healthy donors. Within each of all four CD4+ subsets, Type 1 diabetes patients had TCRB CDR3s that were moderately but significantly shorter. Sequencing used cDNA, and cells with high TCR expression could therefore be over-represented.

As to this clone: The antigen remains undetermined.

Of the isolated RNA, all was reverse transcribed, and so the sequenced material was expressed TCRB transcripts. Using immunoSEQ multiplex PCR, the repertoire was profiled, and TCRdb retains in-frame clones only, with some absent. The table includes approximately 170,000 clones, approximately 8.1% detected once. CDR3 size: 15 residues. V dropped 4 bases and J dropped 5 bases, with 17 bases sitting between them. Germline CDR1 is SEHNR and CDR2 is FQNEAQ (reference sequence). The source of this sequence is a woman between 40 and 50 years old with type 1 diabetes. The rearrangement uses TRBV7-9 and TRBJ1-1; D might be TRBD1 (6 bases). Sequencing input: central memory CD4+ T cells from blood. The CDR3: CASSSIQGRGTEAFF. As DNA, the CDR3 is TGTGCCAGCAGCTCGATACAGGGAAGGGGGACTGAAGCTTTCTTT.